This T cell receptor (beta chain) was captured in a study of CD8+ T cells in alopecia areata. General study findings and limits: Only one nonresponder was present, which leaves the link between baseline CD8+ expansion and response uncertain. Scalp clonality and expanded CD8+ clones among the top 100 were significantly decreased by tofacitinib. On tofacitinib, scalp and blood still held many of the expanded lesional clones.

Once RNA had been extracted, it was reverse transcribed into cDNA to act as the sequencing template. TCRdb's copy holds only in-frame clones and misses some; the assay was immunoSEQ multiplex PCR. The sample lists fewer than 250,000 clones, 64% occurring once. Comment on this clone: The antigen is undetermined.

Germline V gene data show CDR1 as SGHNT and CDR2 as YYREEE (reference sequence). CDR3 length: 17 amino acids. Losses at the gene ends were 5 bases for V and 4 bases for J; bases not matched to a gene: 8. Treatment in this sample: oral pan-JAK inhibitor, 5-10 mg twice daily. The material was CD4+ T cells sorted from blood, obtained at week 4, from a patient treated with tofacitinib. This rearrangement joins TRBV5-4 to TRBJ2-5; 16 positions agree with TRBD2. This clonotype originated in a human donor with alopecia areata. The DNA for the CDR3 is TGTGCCAGCAGGCCCGGGACTAGCGGGGGGGCCGGAGAGACCCAGTACTTC. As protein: CASRPGTSGGAGETQYF.